Described below is a single T cell receptor beta chain sequence and its context. Its antigen is not identified. As TCR cDNA was made by 5'RACE template switching, a universal primer site and UMIs were added. TCRdb re-analysed the 5' RACE reads in MiXCR, keeping a single row per CDR3 protein. The data contain just under 600,000 distinct CDR3 sequences, approximately 13% of them singletons. The sample comes from a study of T cells after yellow fever vaccination. General study findings and limits: Post-booster repertoires again held most primary-vaccination clones (about 96% CD4, roughly 90% CD8). A weaker secondary response peaked on day 5, the primary on day 15. Highly abundant clonotypes carried over from the bulk population could end up in FACS-sorted repertoires as contaminants.

CDR3 length: 16 residues. V lost 0 bases and J 7 bases, leaving 18 bases between the germline ends. Germline loops: CDR1 GTSNPN, CDR2 SVGIG (reference sequence). The chain employs TRBV30 and TRBJ2-2; possibly TRBD2 for D (5 bases). This TCR came from a man between 25 and 39 years old who received the YFV17D yellow fever vaccine. Sequencing used PBMCs, obtained on the day of the yellow fever booster vaccination. CDR3 in amino acids: CAWSVHGRLGSGELFF. The CDR3 nucleotides are TGTGCCTGGAGTGTACATGGGAGATTGGGCAGCGGGGAGCTGTTTTTT. The full variable domain, rest sourced from reference TRBV30 and TRBJ2-2, is SQTIHQWPATLVQPVGSPLSLECTVEGTSNPNLYWYRQAAGRGLQLLFYSVGIGQISSEVPQNLSASRPQDRQFILSSKKLLLSDSGFYLCAWSVHGRLGSGELFFGEGSRLTVL.